This is a list of T cell receptor beta chains from one sample in a study of blood T cell repertoires in COVID-19. Repertoires were generated with immunoSEQ multiplex PCR, while TCRdb's copy carries only in-frame clones and drops some. The data show about 280,000 clones, roughly 90% seen once. The source material was PBMCs or T cells enriched from blood (not recorded which). These receptors all stem from a woman under 40 who had recovered from COVID-19. The CDR3 runs from the conserved cysteine through the conserved F or W. A D gene is named only where the DNA matches it firmly. Expanded clones get a size class; other rows say once, few or many, or leave the size out.

-	-	TRBV28	TRBJ1-1	CASRPSRGFSEAFF	TGTGCCAGCAGACCGTCTCGAGGGTTTAGCGAAGCTTTCTTT
-	-	TRBV27	TRBJ2-7	CASLRTSGESSYEQYF	TGTGCCAGCCTCAGAACTTCGGGGGAGAGCTCCTACGAGCAGTACTTC
-	TRBD1	TRBV3-1/TRBV3-2	TRBJ2-5	CASSQGTGGDGLEETQYF	TGTGCCAGCAGCCAGGGGACAGGGGGCGACGGACTCGAAGAGACCCAGTACTTC
-	-	TRBV30	TRBJ1-2	CAWARGSINPDYGYTF	TGTGCCTGGGCGCGAGGCAGCATAAACCCAGACTATGGCTACACCTTC
-	-	TRBV2	TRBJ1-2	CASSPFSGYTF	TGTGCCAGCAGCCCCTTCTCGGGCTACACCTTC
-	TRBD1	TRBV5-6	TRBJ2-7	CASRLGIGQGFDEQYF	TGTGCCAGCAGACTCGGGATCGGACAGGGGTTCGACGAGCAGTACTTC
-	-	TRBV28	TRBJ1-1	CASSSAMGREGGKAFF	TGTGCCAGCTCCAGTGCGATGGGGCGTGAAGGTGGGAAAGCTTTCTTT
-	-	TRBV7-2	TRBJ1-3	CASSSPRYLGNTIYF	TGTGCCAGCAGCTCCCCCCGTTATCTGGGAAACACCATATATTTT
-	TRBD1	TRBV27	TRBJ2-1	CASSPSPGTGVNEQFF	TGTGCCAGCAGTCCCTCCCCCGGGACAGGGGTGAATGAGCAGTTCTTC
-	TRBD1	TRBV6-5	TRBJ2-7	CASSSSTPGQRYEQYF	TGTGCCAGCAGTTCGAGTACACCGGGACAGCGATACGAGCAGTACTTC
-	TRBD1	TRBV9	TRBJ1-2	CASRTGTGAHYGYTF	TGTGCCAGCCGGACTGGGACAGGGGCCCACTATGGCTACACCTTC
-	-	TRBV28	TRBJ2-1	CASSLGPAAEQFF	TGTGCCAGCAGTTTAGGCCCAGCGGCTGAGCAGTTCTTC
-	-	TRBV3-1/TRBV3-2	TRBJ2-1	CASSFSGTSWFF	TGTGCCAGCAGCTTCTCCGGGACTTCTTGGTTCTTC
-	-	TRBV6-5	TRBJ2-7	CASSSRGYEQYF	TGTGCCAGCAGTTCCAGGGGTTACGAGCAGTACTTC
-	-	TRBV5-1	TRBJ1-1	CASSFYLLEAFF	TGCGCCAGCAGTTTTTATTTACTTGAAGCTTTCTTT
once	TRBD1	TRBV27	TRBJ1-1	CATSDRGAEAFF	TGTGCCACTTCGGACAGGGGCGCTGAAGCTTTCTTT
-	-	TRBV7-9	TRBJ2-1	CASSKAGFSYNEQFF	TGTGCCAGCAGCAAGGCGGGTTTCTCCTACAATGAGCAGTTCTTC
-	TRBD2	TRBV28	TRBJ2-7	CASRETLLSGRRYEQYF	TGTGCCAGCAGAGAAACCCTCCTTAGCGGGAGGCGCTACGAGCAGTACTTC
-	-	TRBV28	TRBJ1-2	CASSGAYGYTF	TGTGCCAGCAGCGGAGCCTATGGCTACACCTTC
-	TRBD1	TRBV6-2/TRBV6-3	TRBJ1-1	CASSRDRGYTEAFF	TGTGCCAGCAGTCGGGACAGGGGGTACACTGAAGCTTTCTTT
once	-	TRBV19	TRBJ1-5	CASSRTGDQPQHF	TGTGCCAGTAGTAGGACGGGGGATCAGCCCCAGCATTTT
-	TRBD1	TRBV9	TRBJ1-4	CASSAEGQGETNEKLFF	TGTGCCAGCAGCGCCGAGGGACAGGGGGAAACTAATGAAAAACTGTTTTTT
-	TRBD2	TRBV5-4	TRBJ2-3	CASSLGRREVDTQYF	TGTGCCAGCAGCTTGGGACGGCGGGAGGTAGATACGCAGTATTTT
-	TRBD2	TRBV9	TRBJ2-5	CASSTLGGRAAETQYF	TGTGCCAGCAGCACCCTTGGCGGGAGGGCGGCAGAGACCCAGTACTTC
-	TRBD1	TRBV12-3/TRBV12-4	TRBJ1-2	CASSKTGAYGYTF	TGTGCCAGCAGTAAGACAGGGGCCTATGGCTACACCTTC
-	TRBD2	TRBV5-5	TRBJ2-1	CASSRREGSSYNEQFF	TGTGCCAGCAGTCGGCGGGAGGGCAGCTCCTACAATGAGCAGTTCTTC
-	TRBD1	TRBV25-1	TRBJ1-2	CASSVHRGYGYTF	TGTGCCAGCAGTGTTCACAGGGGGTATGGCTACACCTTC
-	-	TRBV20-1	TRBJ2-5	CSASRTVQETQYF	TGCAGTGCTAGTCGCACAGTCCAAGAGACCCAGTACTTC
-	TRBD1	TRBV7-9	TRBJ2-7	CASSSDRASEQYF	TGTGCCAGCAGCTCAGACAGGGCGAGCGAGCAGTACTTC
-	TRBD1	TRBV19	TRBJ1-2	CASSARFGSGQTNYGYTF	TGTGCCAGTAGTGCTCGCTTCGGATCGGGACAGACTAACTATGGCTACACCTTC
-	-	TRBV7-8	TRBJ2-6	CASSLSGEANVLTF	TGTGCCAGCAGCTTATCAGGGGAAGCAAACGTCCTGACTTTC
-	TRBD2	TRBV6-5	TRBJ2-1	CASSSQRGGANEQFF	TGTGCCAGCAGTTCCCAGCGGGGGGGAGCTAATGAGCAGTTCTTC
-	-	TRBV28	TRBJ2-7	CASSKVVFGGLGGEQYF	TGTGCCAGCAGTAAGGTGGTTTTCGGAGGTTTAGGGGGCGAGCAGTACTTC
few	-	TRBV28	TRBJ1-1	CASSSARLNTEAFF	TGTGCCAGCAGTTCCGCACGGTTGAACACTGAAGCTTTCTTT
-	-	TRBV21-1	TRBJ1-1	CASRGIQGTEAFF	TGTGCCAGCAGGGGAATACAGGGGACTGAAGCTTTCTTT
-	-	TRBV29-1	TRBJ2-7	CSVEGAPSSSEQYF	TGCAGCGTTGAGGGGGCCCCATCCTCCTCCGAGCAGTACTTC
-	TRBD1	TRBV5-6	TRBJ2-6	CASSLWDSVLSGANVLTF	TGTGCCAGCAGCTTGTGGGACAGCGTTCTCTCTGGGGCCAACGTCCTGACTTTC
-	-	TRBV7-9	TRBJ2-6	CASSRGGGAWIGANVLTF	TGTGCCAGCAGTCGGGGCGGAGGGGCGTGGATAGGGGCCAACGTCCTGACTTTC
-	-	TRBV29-1	TRBJ2-5	CSVEDETFGETQYF	TGCAGCGTTGAAGATGAGACATTCGGAGAGACCCAGTACTTC
once	-	TRBV5-1	TRBJ1-1	CASSLEGRTSAAFF	TGCGCCAGCAGCTTGGAGGGACGGACTAGCGCAGCTTTCTTT
-	-	TRBV28	TRBJ2-1	CASLPPGGLDEQFF	TGTGCCAGCCTCCCCCCGGGGGGCCTGGATGAGCAGTTCTTC
few	-	TRBV27	TRBJ1-4	CASSPGTNHRGGKLFF	TGTGCCAGCAGTCCGGGGACAAACCATCGTGGGGGAAAACTGTTTTTT
-	-	TRBV27	TRBJ1-1	CASQARNTEAFF	TGTGCCAGTCAAGCCCGGAACACTGAAGCTTTCTTT
-	-	TRBV19	TRBJ1-2	CASSARGQPQYGYTF	TGTGCCAGTAGTGCCCGCGGACAGCCTCAATATGGCTACACCTTC
-	TRBD2	TRBV11-2	TRBJ2-7	CASNREGMFEQYF	TGTGCCAGCAACCGGGAGGGGATGTTTGAGCAGTACTTC
-	TRBD1	TRBV4-1	TRBJ1-1	CASSWRPTPTGVTEAFF	TGCGCCAGCAGCTGGCGGCCCACCCCGACAGGGGTCACTGAAGCTTTCTTT
-	-	TRBV6-1	TRBJ1-6	CASSEGLGLIIDSPLHF	TGTGCCAGCAGTGAAGGGCTGGGACTAATTATCGATTCACCCCTCCACTTT
-	TRBD1	TRBV30	TRBJ2-7	CAWSVYRGSYEQYF	TGTGCCTGGAGTGTGTACAGGGGCTCCTACGAGCAGTACTTC